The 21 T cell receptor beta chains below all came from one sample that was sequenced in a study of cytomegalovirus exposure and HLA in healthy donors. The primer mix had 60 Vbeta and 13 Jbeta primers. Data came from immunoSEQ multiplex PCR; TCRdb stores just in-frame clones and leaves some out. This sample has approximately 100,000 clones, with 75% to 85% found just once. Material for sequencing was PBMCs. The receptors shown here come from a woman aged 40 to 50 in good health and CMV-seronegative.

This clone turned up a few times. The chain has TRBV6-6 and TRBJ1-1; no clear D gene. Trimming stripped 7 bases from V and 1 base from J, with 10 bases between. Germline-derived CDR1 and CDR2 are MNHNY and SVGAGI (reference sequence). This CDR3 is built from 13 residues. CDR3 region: CASTQTGNTEAFF. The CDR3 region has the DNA TGTGCCAGCACCCAGACGGGGAACACTGAAGCTTTCTTT.

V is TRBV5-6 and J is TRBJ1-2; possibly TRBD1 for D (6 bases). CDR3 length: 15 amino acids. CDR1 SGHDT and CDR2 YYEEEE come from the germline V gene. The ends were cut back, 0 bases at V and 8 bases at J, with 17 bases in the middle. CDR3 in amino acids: CASSLDPRDKGGYTF. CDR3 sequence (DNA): TGTGCCAGCAGCTTGGACCCCCGGGACAAAGGAGGCTACACCTTC.

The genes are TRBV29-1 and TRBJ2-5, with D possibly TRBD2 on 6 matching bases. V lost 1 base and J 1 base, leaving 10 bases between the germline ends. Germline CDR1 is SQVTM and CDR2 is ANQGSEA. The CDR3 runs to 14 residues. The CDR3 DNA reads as TGCAGCGTTGAAGGAGCCGGGGGCCAAGAGACCCAGTACTTC. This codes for CSVEGAGGQETQYF.

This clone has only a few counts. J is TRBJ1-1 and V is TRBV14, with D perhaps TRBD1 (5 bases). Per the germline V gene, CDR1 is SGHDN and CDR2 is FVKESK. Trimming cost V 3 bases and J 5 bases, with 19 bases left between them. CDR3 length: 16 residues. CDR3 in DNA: TGTGCCAGCAGCCAGTACCAAGGGGTCAGGGAAACTGAAGCTTTCTTT. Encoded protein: CASSQYQGVRETEAFF.

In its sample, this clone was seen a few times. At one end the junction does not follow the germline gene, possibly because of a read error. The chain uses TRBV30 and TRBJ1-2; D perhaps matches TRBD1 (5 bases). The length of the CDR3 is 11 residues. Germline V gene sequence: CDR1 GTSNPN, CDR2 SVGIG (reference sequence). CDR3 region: CAWSAGDGYPF. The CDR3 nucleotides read TGTGCCTGGAGCGCGGGGGATGGCTACCCCTTC.

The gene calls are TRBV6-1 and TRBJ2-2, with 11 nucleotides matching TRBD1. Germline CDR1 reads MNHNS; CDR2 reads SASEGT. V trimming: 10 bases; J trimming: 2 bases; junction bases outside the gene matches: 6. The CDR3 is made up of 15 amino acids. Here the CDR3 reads CATWTGGLNTGELFF. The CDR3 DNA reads TGTGCCACCTGGACAGGGGGCCTTAACACCGGGGAGCTGTTTTTT.

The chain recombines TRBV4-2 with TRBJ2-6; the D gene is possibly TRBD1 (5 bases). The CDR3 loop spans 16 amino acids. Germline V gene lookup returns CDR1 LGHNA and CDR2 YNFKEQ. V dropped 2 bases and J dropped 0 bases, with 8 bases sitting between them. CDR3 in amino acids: CASSQPGHSGANVLTF. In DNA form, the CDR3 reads TGTGCCAGCAGCCAACCCGGACACTCTGGGGCCAACGTCCTGACTTTC.

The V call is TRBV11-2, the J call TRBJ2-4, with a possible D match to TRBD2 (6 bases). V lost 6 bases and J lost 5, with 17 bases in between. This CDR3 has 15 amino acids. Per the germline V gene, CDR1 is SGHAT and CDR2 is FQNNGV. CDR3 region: CASRPVGGRENIQYF. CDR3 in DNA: TGTGCCAGCAGACCCGTCGGGGGAAGAGAAAACATTCAGTACTTC. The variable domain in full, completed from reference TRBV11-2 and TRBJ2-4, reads EAGVAQSPRYKIIEKRQSVAFWCNPISGHATLYWYQQILGQGPKLLIQFQNNGVVDDSQLPKDRFSAERLKGVDSTLKIQPAKLEDSAVYLCASRPVGGRENIQYFGAGTRLSVL.

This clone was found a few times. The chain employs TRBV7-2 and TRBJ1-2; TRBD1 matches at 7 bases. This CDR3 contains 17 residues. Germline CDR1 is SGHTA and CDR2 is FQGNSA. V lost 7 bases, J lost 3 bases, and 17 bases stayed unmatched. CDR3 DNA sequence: TGTGCCAGCAACCGGGGGTCGGGACAGAGTTCCGACTATGGCTACACCTTC. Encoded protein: CASNRGSGQSSDYGYTF.

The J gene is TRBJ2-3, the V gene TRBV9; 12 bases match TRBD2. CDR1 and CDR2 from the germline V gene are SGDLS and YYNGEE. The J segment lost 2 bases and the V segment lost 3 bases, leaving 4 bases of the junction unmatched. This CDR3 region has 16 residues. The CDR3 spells CASSDGLAGFTDTQYF. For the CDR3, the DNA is TGTGCCAGCAGCGATGGACTAGCGGGGTTCACAGATACGCAGTATTTT.

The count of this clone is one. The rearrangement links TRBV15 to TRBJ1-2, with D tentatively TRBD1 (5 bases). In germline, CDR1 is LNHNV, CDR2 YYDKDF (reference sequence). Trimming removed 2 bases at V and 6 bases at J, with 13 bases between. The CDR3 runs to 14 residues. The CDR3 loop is CATSRMMPGDGYTF. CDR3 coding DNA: TGTGCCACCAGCAGAATGATGCCGGGGGATGGCTACACCTTC.

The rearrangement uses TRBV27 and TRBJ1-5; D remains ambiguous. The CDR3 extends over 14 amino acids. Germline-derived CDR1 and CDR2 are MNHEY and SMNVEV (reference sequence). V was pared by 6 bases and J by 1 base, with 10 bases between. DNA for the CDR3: TGTGCCAGCAGCCCCTTAAGCAGCAATCAGCCCCAGCATTTT. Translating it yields CASSPLSSNQPQHF.

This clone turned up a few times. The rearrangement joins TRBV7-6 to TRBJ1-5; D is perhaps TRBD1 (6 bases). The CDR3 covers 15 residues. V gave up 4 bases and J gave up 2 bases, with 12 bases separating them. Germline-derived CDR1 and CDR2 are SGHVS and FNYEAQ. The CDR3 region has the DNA TGTGCCAGCAGCTCACAGGGCATGGGCAATCAGCCCCAGCATTTT. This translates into CASSSQGMGNQPQHF.

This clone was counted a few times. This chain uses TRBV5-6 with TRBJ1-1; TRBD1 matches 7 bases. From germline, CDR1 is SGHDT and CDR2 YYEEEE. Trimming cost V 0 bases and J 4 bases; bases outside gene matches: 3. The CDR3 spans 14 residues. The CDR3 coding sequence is TGTGCCAGCAGCTTGGGGGGGGACAGCACTGAAGCTTTCTTT. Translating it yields CASSLGGDSTEAFF.

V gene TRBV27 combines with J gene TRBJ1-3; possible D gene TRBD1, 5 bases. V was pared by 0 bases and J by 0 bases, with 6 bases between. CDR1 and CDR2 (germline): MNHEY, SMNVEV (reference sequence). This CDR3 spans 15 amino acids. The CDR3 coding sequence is TGTGCCAGCAGTTTATCGACAGTCTCTGGAAACACCATATATTTT. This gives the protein CASSLSTVSGNTIYF.

The CDR3 loop is CASSLMGQSTDTQYF. The CDR3 region has the DNA TGCGCCAGCAGCTTGATGGGGCAGTCGACAGATACGCAGTATTTT. V gene TRBV5-1 combines with J gene TRBJ2-3; a weak D match, TRBD1 (5 bases). The germline V gene encodes CDR1 SGHRS and CDR2 YFSETQ. The CDR3 has 15 residues. V dropped 1 base and J dropped 3 bases, with 12 bases sitting between them.

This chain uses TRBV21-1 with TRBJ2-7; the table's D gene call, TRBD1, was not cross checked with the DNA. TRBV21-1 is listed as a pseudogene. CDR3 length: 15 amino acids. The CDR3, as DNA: TGTGCCAGCAGCACCACAGGGGGCCACTCCTACGAGCAGTACTTC. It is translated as CASSTTGGHSYEQYF.

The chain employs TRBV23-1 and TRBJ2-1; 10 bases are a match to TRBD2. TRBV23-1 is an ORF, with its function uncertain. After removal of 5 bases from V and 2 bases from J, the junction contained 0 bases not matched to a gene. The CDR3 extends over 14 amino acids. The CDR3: CASSSGGAYNEQFF. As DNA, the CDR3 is TGCGCCAGCAGTAGCGGGGGGGCCTACAATGAGCAGTTCTTC.

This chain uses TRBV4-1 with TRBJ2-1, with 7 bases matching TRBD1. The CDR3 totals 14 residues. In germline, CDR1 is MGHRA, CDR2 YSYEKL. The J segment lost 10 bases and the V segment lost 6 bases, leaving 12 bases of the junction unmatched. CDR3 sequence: CASRWGFEGAEQFF. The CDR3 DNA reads TGCGCCAGCAGGTGGGGTTTCGAGGGGGCCGAGCAGTTCTTC.

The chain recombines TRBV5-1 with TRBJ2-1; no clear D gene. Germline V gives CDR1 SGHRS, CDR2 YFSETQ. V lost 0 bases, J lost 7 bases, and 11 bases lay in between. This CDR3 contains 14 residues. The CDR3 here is CASSLVGGGNEQFF. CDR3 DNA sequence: TGCGCCAGCAGCTTGGTTGGCGGTGGGAATGAGCAGTTCTTC.

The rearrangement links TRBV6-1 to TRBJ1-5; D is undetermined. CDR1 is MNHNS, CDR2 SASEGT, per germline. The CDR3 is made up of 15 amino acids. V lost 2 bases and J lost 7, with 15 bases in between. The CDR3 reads CASSEIGGGLQPQHF. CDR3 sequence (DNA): TGTGCCAGCAGTGAAATCGGAGGCGGGCTACAGCCCCAGCATTTT.